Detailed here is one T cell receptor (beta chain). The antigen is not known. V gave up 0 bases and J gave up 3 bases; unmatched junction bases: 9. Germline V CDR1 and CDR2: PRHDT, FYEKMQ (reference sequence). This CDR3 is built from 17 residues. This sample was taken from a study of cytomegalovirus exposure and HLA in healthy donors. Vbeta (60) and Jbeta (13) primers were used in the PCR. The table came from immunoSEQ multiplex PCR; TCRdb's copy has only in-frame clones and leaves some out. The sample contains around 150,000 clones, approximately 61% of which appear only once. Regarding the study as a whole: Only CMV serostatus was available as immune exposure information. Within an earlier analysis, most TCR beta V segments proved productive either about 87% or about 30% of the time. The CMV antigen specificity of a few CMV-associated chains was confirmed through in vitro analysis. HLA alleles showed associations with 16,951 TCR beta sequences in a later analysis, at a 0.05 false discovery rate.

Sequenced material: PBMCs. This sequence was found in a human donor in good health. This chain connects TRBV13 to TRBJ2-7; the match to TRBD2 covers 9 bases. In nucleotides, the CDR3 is TGTGCCAGCAGCTTAGGCCATTTTGGTAGCGGGAGCTACGAGCAGTACTTC. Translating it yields CASSLGHFGSGSYEQYF.